The sequence of this T cell receptor beta chain was determined in a study of T cell changes during pregnancy in multiple sclerosis. Per germline, CDR1 SEHNR and CDR2 FQNEAQ (reference sequence). The CDR3 is made up of 16 amino acids. The junction had 15 bases not matched to a gene; V was cut back by 5 bases and J by 6 bases. Assay used: immunoSEQ multiplex PCR; TCRdb lists only in-frame clones, some missing. The sample has 65,000 to 95,000 clones, roughly 91% seen once; the top ten hold just over 2.5%. The clonotype originates from a female donor in good health, enrolled as a control in a pregnancy study. The source material was peripheral blood, sampled after pregnancy. The chain recombines TRBV7-9 with TRBJ2-7; 8 bases align to TRBD2. The CDR3 DNA follows: TGTGCCAGCAGCCCAGACGGACTAGCAAGGGTCAGCGAGCAGTACTTC. Translation: CASSPDGLARVSEQYF.